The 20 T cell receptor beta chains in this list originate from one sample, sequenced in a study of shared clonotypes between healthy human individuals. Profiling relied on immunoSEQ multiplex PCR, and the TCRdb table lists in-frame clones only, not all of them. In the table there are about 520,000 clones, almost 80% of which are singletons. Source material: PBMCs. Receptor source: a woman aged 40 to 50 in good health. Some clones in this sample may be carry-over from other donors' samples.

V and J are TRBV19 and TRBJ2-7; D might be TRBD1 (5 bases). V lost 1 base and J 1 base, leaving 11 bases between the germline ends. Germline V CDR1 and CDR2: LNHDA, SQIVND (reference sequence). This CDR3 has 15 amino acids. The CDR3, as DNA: TGTGCCAGTAGTATAGCGACAGATAGTTCCTACGAGCAGTACTTC. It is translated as CASSIATDSSYEQYF.

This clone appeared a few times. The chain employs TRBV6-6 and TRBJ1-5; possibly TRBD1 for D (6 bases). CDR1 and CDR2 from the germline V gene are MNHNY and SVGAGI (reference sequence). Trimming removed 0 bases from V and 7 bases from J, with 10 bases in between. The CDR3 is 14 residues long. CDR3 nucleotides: TGTGCCAGCAGTTACTCGAGACAGGAGCAGCCCCAGCATTTT. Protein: CASSYSRQEQPQHF.

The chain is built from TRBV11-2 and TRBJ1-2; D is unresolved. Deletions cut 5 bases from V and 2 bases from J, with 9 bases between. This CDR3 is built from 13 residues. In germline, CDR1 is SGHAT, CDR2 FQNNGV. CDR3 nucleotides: TGTGCCAGCAGCCCACAGACGAACTATGGCTACACCTTC. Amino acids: CASSPQTNYGYTF.

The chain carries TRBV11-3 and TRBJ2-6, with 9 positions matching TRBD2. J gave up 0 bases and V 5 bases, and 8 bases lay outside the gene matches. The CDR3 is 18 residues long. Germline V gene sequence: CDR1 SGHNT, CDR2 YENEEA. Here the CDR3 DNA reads TGTGCCAGCAGCCCAGGGGGACTAGCCGTCTCTGGGGCCAACGTCCTGACTTTC. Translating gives CASSPGGLAVSGANVLTF.

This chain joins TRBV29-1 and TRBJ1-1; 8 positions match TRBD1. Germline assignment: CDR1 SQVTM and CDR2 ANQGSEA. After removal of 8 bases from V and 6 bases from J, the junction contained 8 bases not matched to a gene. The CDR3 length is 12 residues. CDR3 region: CSFSGTGPEAFF. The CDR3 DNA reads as TGCAGCTTTTCCGGGACAGGTCCTGAAGCTTTCTTT.

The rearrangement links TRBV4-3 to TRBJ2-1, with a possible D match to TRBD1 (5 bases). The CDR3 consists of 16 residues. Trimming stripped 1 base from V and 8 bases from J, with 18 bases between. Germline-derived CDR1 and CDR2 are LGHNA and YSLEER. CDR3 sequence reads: CASSQAPSPQGDEQFF. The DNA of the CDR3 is TGCGCCAGCAGCCAAGCTCCTTCCCCCCAGGGTGATGAGCAGTTCTTC.

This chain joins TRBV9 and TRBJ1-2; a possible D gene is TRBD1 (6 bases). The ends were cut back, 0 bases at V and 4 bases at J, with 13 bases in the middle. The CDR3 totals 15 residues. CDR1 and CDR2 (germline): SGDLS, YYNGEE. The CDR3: CASSVGVGDIYGYTF. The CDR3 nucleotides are TGTGCCAGCAGCGTAGGAGTGGGGGACATCTATGGCTACACCTTC.

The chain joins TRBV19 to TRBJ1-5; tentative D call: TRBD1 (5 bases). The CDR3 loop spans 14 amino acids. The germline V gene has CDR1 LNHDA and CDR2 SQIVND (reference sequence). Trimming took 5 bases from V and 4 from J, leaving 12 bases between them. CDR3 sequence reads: CASSYRDPNQPQHF. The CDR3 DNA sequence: TGTGCCAGTAGTTACCGGGACCCTAATCAGCCCCAGCATTTT.

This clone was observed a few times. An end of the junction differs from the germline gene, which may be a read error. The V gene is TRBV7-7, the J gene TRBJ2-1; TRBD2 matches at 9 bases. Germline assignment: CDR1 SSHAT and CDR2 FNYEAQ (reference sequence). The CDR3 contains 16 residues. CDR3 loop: CASSPEAGGSYNEQFF. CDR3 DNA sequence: TGTGCTAGCAGCCCTGAGGCGGGGGGGTCCTACAATGAGCAGTTCTTC.

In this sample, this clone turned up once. The chain's CDR3 is CASKALGQLNEKLFF. The DNA for the CDR3 is TGTGCCAGCAAGGCCTTGGGACAGCTTAATGAAAAACTGTTTTTT. The chain has TRBV28 and TRBJ1-4; 7 bases map to TRBD1. In germline, CDR1 is MDHEN, CDR2 SYDVKM. V gave up 7 bases and J gave up 4 bases; unmatched junction bases: 9. CDR3 size: 15 residues.

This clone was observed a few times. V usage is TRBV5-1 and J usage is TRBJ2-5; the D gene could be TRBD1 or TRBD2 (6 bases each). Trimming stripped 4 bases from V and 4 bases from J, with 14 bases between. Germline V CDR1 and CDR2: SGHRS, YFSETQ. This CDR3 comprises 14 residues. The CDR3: CASSRGESRETQYF. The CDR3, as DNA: TGCGCCAGCAGCAGGGGGGAGTCGCGAGAGACCCAGTACTTC.

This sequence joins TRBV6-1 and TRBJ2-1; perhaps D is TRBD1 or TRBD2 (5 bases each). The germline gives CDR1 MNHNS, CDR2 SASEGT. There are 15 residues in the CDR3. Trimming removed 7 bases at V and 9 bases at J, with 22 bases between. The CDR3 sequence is CASKGTASPRLEQFF. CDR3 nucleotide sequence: TGTGCCAGCAAGGGGACGGCCTCACCCCGACTTGAGCAGTTCTTC.

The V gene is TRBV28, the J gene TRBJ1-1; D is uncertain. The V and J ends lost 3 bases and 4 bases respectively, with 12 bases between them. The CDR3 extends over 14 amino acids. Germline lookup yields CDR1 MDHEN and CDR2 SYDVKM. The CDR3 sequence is CASSFDKVVTEAFF. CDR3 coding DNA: TGTGCCAGCAGTTTTGACAAGGTGGTCACTGAAGCTTTCTTT.

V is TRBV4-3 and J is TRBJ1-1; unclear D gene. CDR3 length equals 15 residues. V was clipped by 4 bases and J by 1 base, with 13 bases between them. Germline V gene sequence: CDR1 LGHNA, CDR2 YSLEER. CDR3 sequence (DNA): TGCGCCAGCAGCCGGGGTAGGGCCACGAACACTGAAGCTTTCTTT. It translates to CASSRGRATNTEAFF.

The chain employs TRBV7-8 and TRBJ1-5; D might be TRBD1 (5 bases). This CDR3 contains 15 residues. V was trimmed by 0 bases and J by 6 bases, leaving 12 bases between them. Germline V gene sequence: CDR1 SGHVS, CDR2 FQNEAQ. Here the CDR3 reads CASSLAIVGVQPQHF. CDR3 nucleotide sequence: TGTGCCAGCAGCTTAGCGATAGTGGGGGTTCAGCCCCAGCATTTT.

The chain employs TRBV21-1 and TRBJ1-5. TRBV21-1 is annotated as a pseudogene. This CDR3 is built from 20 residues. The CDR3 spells CASSNRSSAEPPLSNQPQHF. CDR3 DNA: TGTGCCAGCAGCAACCGTTCATCCGCTGAGCCCCCTTTAAGCAATCAGCCCCAGCATTTT.

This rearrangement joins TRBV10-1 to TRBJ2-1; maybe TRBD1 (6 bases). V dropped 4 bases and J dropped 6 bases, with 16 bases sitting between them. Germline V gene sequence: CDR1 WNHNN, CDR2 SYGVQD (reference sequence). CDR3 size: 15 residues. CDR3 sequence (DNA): TGCGCCAGCAGTGGGATCGGCAGCAGGGGCAATGAGCAGTTCTTC. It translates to CASSGIGSRGNEQFF.

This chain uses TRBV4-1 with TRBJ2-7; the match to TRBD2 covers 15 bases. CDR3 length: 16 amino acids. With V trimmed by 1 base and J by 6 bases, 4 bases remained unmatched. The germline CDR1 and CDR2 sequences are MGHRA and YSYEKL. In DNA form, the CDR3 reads TGCGCCAGCAGCCAAGGGACTAGCGGGAGGGCCTCCGAGCAGTACTTC. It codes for CASSQGTSGRASEQYF.

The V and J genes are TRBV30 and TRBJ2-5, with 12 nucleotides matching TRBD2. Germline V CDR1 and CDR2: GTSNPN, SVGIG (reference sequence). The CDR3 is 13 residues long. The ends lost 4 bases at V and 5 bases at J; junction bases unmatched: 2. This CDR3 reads CAWMTSGSETQYF. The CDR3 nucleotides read TGTGCCTGGATGACTAGCGGGAGTGAGACCCAGTACTTC.

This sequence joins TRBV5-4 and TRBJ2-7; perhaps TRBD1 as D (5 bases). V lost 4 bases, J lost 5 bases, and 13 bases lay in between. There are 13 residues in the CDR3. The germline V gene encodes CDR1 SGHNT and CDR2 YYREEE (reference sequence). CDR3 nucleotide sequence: TGTGCCAGCAGCCTCCAGAACAGGCACGAGCAGTACTTC. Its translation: CASSLQNRHEQYF.